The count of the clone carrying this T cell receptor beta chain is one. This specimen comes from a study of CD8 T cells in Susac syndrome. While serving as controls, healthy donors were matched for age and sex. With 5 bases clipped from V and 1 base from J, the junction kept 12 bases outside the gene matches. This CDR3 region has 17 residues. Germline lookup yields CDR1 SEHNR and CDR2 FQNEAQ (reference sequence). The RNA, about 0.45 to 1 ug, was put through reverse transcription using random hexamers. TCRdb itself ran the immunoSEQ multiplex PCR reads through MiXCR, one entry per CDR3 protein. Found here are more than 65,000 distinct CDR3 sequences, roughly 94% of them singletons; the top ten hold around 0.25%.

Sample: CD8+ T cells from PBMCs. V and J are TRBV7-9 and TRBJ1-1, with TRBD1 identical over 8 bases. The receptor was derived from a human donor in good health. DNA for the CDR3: TGTGCCAGCAGCGCGTTGGGGGCGACAGGGGAGAACACTGAAGCTTTCTTT. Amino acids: CASSALGATGENTEAFF. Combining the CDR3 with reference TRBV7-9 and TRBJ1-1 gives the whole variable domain DTGVSQNPRHKITKRGQNVTFRCDPISEHNRLYWYRQTLGQGPEFLTYFQNEAQLEKSRLLSDRFSAERPKGSFSTLEIQRTEQGDSAMYLCASSALGATGENTEAFFGQGTRLTVV.